This T cell receptor (beta chain) is from a study of CXCR3-negative and CXCR3-positive naive CD8 T cells. Whole-study findings and limits: Relative to CXCR3-negative naive cells, CXCR3-positive naive cells had more hydrophobic TRB CDR3s. Diversity proved comparably high across both naive subsets and much lower in memory CD8+ cells.

With UMI labels, 5' RACE was used to prepare the TRB cDNA libraries. From the 5' RACE reads, TCRdb lists one entry per CDR3 protein and no DNA. Its clone listing holds 4,500 to 7,000 distinct CDR3 sequences. In germline, CDR1 is SEHNR, CDR2 FQNEAQ (reference sequence). The CDR3 sequence is 13 residues long. This clonotype is classed as medium-sized by frequency. The target antigen is unknown. V usage is TRBV7-9 and J usage is TRBJ1-5; TCRdb names TRBD1, which stays unverified in the absence of DNA. The sequenced material came from naive CXCR3+ CD8+ T cells from blood. The subset: CD45RO-CCR7+CD27+CD95- naive CD8+ T cells expressing CXCR3 (TNR3+). The clonotype was recovered from a human donor in good health. Some clones in this sample may be carry-over from other donors' samples. The CDR3: CASGTESNQPQHF.